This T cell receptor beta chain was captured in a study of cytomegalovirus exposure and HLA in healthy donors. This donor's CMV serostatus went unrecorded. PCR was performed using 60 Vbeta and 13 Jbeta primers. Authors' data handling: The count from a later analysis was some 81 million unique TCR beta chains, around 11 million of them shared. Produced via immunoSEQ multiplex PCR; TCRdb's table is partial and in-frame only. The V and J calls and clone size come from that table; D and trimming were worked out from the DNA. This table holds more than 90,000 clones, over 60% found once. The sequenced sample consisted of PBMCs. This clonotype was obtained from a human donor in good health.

This chain's CDR3 is CASTHKGTLNTGELFF. Written as DNA, the CDR3 is TGTGCCAGCACCCACAAAGGGACACTAAACACCGGGGAGCTGTTTTTT. This chain connects TRBV25-1 to TRBJ2-2, with a weak D call TRBD1 (6 bases). The CDR3 is 16 amino acids. The germline V gene has CDR1 MGHDK and CDR2 SYGVNS. The V gene lost 7 bases and the J gene lost 2 bases, with 17 bases spanning the gap.